This T cell receptor beta chain was sequenced in a study of cytomegalovirus exposure and HLA in healthy donors. General observations from the study: The listing of 150 to 200 TCR beta chains classed them as cytomegalovirus-associated. A prior analysis recorded that most TCR beta V segments were productive about 87% or about 30% of the time. A later analysis linked a missense variant in DCLRE1C to the trimming of TCR beta V and J genes.

With respect to this clone: Its specificity is unknown.

Vbeta (60) and Jbeta (13) primers were used in the PCR. Method: immunoSEQ multiplex PCR; TCRdb's copy keeps in-frame clones and lacks some. The sample lists about 64,000 clones, 60% to 75% occurring once. The TCR was taken from a male donor in good health and CMV-seropositive. Sequenced: PBMCs.

The DNA of the CDR3 is TGTGCCAGCAGCGCCGGACTAGCGGGATCCGGGGAGCTGTTTTTT. It yields the protein CASSAGLAGSGELFF. V and J are TRBV9 and TRBJ2-2; 12 bases map to TRBD2. J lost 6 bases, V lost 3 bases, and 3 bases had no gene match. Germline CDR1 is SGDLS and CDR2 is YYNGEE. The CDR3 extends over 15 amino acids. Combining the CDR3 with reference TRBV9 and TRBJ2-2 gives the whole variable domain DSGVTQTPKHLITATGQRVTLRCSPRSGDLSVYWYQQSLDQGLQFLIQYYNGEERAKGNILERFSAQQFPDLHSELNLSSLELGDSALYFCASSAGLAGSGELFFGEGSRLTVL.